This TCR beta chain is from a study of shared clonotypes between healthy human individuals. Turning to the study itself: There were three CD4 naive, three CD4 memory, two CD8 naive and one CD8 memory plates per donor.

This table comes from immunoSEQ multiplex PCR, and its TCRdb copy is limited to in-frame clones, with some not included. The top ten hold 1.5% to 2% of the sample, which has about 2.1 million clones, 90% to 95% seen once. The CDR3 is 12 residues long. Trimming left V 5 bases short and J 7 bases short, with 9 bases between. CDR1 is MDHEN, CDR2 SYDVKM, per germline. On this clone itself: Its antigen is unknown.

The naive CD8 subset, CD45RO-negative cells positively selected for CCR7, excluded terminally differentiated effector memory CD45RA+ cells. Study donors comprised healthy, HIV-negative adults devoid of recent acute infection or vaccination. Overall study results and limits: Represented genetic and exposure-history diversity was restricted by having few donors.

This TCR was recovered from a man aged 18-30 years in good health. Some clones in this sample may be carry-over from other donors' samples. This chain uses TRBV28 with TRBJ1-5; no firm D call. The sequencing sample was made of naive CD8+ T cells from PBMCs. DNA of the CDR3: TGTGCCAGCAGTCCCCTAGTGCAGCCCCAGCATTTT. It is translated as CASSPLVQPQHF.